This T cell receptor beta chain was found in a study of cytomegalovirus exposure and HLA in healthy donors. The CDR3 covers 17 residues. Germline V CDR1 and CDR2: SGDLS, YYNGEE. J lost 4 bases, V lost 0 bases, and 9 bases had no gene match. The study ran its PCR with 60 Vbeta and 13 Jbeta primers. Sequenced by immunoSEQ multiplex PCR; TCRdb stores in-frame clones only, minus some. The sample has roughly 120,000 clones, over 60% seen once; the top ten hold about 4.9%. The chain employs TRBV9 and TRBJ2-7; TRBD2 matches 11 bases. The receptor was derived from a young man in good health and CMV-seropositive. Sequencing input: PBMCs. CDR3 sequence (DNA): TGTGCCAGCAGCGTAGATTCTAGCGGGGGGCTCTGGTACGAGCAGTACTTC. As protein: CASSVDSSGGLWYEQYF.